This TCR beta chain stems from a study of identical twins. Study outcomes and limitations: Memory repertoires showed no such pattern, whereas abundant cord blood beta clonotypes carried fewer insertions. Twins shared beta out-of-frame sequences in excess, but this excess was weaker.

As regards this clonotype: What it binds is not known.

V gave up 6 bases and J gave up 4 bases; unmatched junction bases: 11. CDR1 is MNHEY and CDR2 is SMNVEV in the germline V gene (reference sequence). The CDR3 is 15 residues long. Unique molecular identifiers were present on the cDNA, which also gained a universal primer site by template switching. TCRdb re-called the 5' RACE reads through MiXCR, storing one row per CDR3 protein. The sample lists around 550,000 distinct CDR3 sequences; 13% to 15% were seen once. The same sample was also used in a study of yellow fever vaccine responses in identical twins.

Sequencing was done on a sample of CD4+ T cells sorted from blood. This clonotype was sampled from a young woman in good health. The gene calls are TRBV27 and TRBJ2-5, with TRBD1 identical over 7 bases. CDR3 bases: TGTGCCAGCAGGACCGACAGGGAACGGGGAGAGACCCAGTACTTC. Amino acids: CASRTDRERGETQYF.